This T cell receptor beta chain was recorded in a study of blood T cell repertoires in COVID-19 (dated by TCRdb to 2018 to 2021). General notes on the study: Samples from collaborators originated in the United States, Italy and Spain and spanned both the acute and convalescent phases of COVID-19. The material from the prospective study consisted of cDNA or gDNA derived from T cells, B-cell-depleted T cells, or PBMCs. The dataset comprised deeply sampled blood TCRbeta repertoires from subjects exposed to, actively infected with, or recovered from COVID-19. A freely available public database, intended as a resource for researchers studying the immune response to SARS-CoV-2, is where the repertoires were released. The samples were drawn from the first 160 participants of the ongoing ImmuneRACE study and from under 1,500 subjects provided by 6 global collaborators. The sample metadata nearly always contained a de-identified subject ID, COVID-19 status, age in years and sex. Where available, HLA class I and class II types were taken from metadata supplied by the sample provider and were not determined by assay-based typing. What the study reported, not specific to this receptor: The amount of clinical and demographic metadata varied by source and participant and was provided uncurated.

Enrolling through a virtual design, the prospective study's participants ranged in age from roughly 18 to 95 years and lived across 20 to 25 United States geographic areas. In the prospective study, cohorts were assigned on the basis of participant-reported clinical history obtained from a screening survey and a study questionnaire. In the prospective study, mobile phlebotomists collected whole blood, serum and a nasopharyngeal or oropharyngeal swab from each participant. Participants in the prospective study had the option to provide additional blood draws and questionnaires over a roughly 2-month period. Prospective study blood samples were shipped either frozen or at room temperature before DNA extraction. The CDR3 numbers 14 residues from cysteine through phenylalanine. The only DNA kept is the CDR3, 42 bases in frame from the first base. The germline V gene encodes CDR1 SGHDT and CDR2 YYEEEE. V loses 0 bases of germline sequence and J loses 10 bases, and the interval between the two ends is 11 bases.

TCRbeta CDR3 regions were amplified from genomic DNA by means of the immunoSEQ Assay, a bias-controlled multiplex PCR. The original pipeline was this. The number of nucleated cells in each sample was estimated from the amplification of reference gene primers within the assay. To quantify the absolute abundance of each unique TCRbeta CDR3 rearrangement, sequence reads were collapsed and filtered. For each sample, productive Simpson clonality was calculated as the square root of Simpson's diversity index across productive rearrangements. TCRdb obtained this table from immuneACCESS and retained in-frame rearrangements with V and J assigned. These tables miss some clones; where compared with another copy, unresolved V genes account for less than half of the shortfall, and the remainder is unexplained. V and J calls and clone size are as listed in that table; D and trimming were resolved from the DNA. The sample includes 200,000 to 250,000 clones, with more than 80% observed a single time. Roughly 3.7% of the sample is in the top ten clones.

Details on this clone: No antigen is known for it. No quality values exist for individual bases; no much larger clone is one base distant.

Material for sequencing was PBMCs or T cells enriched from blood (not recorded which). Recombination joined TRBV5-6 with TRBJ1-6; there is no confident call for the D gene. The sequence came from a woman younger than 35 in a cohort exposed to, infected with or recovered from COVID-19 (not recorded which). Here the CDR3 is given as CASSLVEGRSPLHF. The DNA sequence follows: TGTGCCAGCAGCTTGGTGGAGGGTAGGTCACCCCTCCACTTT. The entire variable domain, with the stretches around the CDR3 drawn from the reference TRBV5-6 and TRBJ1-6 proteins, is DAGVTQSPTHLIKTRGQQVTLRCSPKSGHDTVSWYQQALGQGPQFIFQYYEEEERQRGNFPDRFSGHQFPNYSSELNVNALLLGDSALYLCASSLVEGRSPLHFGNGTRLTVT.